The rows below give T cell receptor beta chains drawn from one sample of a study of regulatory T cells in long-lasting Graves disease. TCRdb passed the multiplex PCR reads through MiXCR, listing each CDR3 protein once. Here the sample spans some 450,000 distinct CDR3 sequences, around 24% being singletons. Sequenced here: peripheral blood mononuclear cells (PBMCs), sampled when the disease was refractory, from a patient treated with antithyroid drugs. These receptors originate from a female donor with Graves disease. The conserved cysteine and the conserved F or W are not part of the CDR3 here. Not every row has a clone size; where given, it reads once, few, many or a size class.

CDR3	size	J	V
ASSEDYGTGVGNQPQH	many	TRBJ1-5	TRBV2
ASSPGDPRAYGYT	-	TRBJ1-2	TRBV7-9
ASTQGTSGNTGELF	-	TRBJ2-2	TRBV28
ASSWMAQGAPTEAF	-	TRBJ1-1	TRBV6-2/TRBV6-3
ASRREGETQY	few	TRBJ2-5	TRBV6-1
ASGTGLPYEQY	many	TRBJ2-7	TRBV5-1
ASSSPVVTWERKNIQY	many	TRBJ2-4	TRBV7-2
ASSLGAQGTVETQY	-	TRBJ2-5	TRBV7-9
ASSRLGNAGANEQY	few	TRBJ2-7	TRBV5-1
ASSMFRTSLNYEQY	-	TRBJ2-7	TRBV19
ASSYLTSAATQY	-	TRBJ2-3	TRBV6-2/TRBV6-3
AWNREYGEAF	many	TRBJ1-1	TRBV30
SASHDMRTEAF	-	TRBJ1-1	TRBV29-1
ASSYTDLKVEQY	-	TRBJ2-7	TRBV6-2/TRBV6-3
ASSPYMHRDRDGYT	-	TRBJ1-2	TRBV7-9
ANGIGEQY	-	TRBJ2-7	TRBV5-8
ASSLELPYEQY	few	TRBJ2-7	TRBV11-2
ASSSMGAFSNQPQH	-	TRBJ1-5	TRBV6-5
ASSPGTGGYT	-	TRBJ1-2	TRBV5-5
ASSRVGQMNTEAF	few	TRBJ1-1	TRBV19
AWSVTTGDTEAF	few	TRBJ1-1	TRBV30
ASSYFSNYEQY	many	TRBJ2-7	TRBV6-2/TRBV6-3
ASSAREMGPGGPYEQY	few	TRBJ2-7	TRBV11-2
ATSARGRRPETQY	-	TRBJ2-5	TRBV19
SARRSGGTGELF	-	TRBJ2-2	TRBV20-1
SARDRGRLNEKLF	many	TRBJ1-4	TRBV20-1
ASSLHLGTGGEQY	-	TRBJ2-7	TRBV27
ASSVGNWAEAF	-	TRBJ1-1	TRBV19
ASSLEGRYQETQY	few	TRBJ2-5	TRBV7-8
AWSRSTGANYGYT	-	TRBJ1-2	TRBV30
ASCPPGTMGETQY	many	TRBJ2-5	TRBV6-1
ASSRDYQPYEQY	-	TRBJ2-7	TRBV6-1
ASSPLGGTDFYEQY	many	TRBJ2-7	TRBV28
ACLWTGASRHNQPQH	-	TRBJ1-5	TRBV30
SVDSGKRDEQY	-	TRBJ2-7	TRBV29-1
ASSESGTAYGYT	many	TRBJ1-2	TRBV25-1
ATSRVVRGGHRQAKTYEQY	-	TRBJ2-7	TRBV15
ASSLEGTGDEQY	many	TRBJ2-7	TRBV12-3/TRBV12-4
ASSYERGTAYGYT	many	TRBJ1-2	TRBV6-5
ASSQDNGGRAYEQY	many	TRBJ2-7	TRBV3-1
ASSYPGRLAGFTGELF	few	TRBJ2-2	TRBV6-2/TRBV6-3
AISESLGTTYEQY	many	TRBJ2-7	TRBV10-3